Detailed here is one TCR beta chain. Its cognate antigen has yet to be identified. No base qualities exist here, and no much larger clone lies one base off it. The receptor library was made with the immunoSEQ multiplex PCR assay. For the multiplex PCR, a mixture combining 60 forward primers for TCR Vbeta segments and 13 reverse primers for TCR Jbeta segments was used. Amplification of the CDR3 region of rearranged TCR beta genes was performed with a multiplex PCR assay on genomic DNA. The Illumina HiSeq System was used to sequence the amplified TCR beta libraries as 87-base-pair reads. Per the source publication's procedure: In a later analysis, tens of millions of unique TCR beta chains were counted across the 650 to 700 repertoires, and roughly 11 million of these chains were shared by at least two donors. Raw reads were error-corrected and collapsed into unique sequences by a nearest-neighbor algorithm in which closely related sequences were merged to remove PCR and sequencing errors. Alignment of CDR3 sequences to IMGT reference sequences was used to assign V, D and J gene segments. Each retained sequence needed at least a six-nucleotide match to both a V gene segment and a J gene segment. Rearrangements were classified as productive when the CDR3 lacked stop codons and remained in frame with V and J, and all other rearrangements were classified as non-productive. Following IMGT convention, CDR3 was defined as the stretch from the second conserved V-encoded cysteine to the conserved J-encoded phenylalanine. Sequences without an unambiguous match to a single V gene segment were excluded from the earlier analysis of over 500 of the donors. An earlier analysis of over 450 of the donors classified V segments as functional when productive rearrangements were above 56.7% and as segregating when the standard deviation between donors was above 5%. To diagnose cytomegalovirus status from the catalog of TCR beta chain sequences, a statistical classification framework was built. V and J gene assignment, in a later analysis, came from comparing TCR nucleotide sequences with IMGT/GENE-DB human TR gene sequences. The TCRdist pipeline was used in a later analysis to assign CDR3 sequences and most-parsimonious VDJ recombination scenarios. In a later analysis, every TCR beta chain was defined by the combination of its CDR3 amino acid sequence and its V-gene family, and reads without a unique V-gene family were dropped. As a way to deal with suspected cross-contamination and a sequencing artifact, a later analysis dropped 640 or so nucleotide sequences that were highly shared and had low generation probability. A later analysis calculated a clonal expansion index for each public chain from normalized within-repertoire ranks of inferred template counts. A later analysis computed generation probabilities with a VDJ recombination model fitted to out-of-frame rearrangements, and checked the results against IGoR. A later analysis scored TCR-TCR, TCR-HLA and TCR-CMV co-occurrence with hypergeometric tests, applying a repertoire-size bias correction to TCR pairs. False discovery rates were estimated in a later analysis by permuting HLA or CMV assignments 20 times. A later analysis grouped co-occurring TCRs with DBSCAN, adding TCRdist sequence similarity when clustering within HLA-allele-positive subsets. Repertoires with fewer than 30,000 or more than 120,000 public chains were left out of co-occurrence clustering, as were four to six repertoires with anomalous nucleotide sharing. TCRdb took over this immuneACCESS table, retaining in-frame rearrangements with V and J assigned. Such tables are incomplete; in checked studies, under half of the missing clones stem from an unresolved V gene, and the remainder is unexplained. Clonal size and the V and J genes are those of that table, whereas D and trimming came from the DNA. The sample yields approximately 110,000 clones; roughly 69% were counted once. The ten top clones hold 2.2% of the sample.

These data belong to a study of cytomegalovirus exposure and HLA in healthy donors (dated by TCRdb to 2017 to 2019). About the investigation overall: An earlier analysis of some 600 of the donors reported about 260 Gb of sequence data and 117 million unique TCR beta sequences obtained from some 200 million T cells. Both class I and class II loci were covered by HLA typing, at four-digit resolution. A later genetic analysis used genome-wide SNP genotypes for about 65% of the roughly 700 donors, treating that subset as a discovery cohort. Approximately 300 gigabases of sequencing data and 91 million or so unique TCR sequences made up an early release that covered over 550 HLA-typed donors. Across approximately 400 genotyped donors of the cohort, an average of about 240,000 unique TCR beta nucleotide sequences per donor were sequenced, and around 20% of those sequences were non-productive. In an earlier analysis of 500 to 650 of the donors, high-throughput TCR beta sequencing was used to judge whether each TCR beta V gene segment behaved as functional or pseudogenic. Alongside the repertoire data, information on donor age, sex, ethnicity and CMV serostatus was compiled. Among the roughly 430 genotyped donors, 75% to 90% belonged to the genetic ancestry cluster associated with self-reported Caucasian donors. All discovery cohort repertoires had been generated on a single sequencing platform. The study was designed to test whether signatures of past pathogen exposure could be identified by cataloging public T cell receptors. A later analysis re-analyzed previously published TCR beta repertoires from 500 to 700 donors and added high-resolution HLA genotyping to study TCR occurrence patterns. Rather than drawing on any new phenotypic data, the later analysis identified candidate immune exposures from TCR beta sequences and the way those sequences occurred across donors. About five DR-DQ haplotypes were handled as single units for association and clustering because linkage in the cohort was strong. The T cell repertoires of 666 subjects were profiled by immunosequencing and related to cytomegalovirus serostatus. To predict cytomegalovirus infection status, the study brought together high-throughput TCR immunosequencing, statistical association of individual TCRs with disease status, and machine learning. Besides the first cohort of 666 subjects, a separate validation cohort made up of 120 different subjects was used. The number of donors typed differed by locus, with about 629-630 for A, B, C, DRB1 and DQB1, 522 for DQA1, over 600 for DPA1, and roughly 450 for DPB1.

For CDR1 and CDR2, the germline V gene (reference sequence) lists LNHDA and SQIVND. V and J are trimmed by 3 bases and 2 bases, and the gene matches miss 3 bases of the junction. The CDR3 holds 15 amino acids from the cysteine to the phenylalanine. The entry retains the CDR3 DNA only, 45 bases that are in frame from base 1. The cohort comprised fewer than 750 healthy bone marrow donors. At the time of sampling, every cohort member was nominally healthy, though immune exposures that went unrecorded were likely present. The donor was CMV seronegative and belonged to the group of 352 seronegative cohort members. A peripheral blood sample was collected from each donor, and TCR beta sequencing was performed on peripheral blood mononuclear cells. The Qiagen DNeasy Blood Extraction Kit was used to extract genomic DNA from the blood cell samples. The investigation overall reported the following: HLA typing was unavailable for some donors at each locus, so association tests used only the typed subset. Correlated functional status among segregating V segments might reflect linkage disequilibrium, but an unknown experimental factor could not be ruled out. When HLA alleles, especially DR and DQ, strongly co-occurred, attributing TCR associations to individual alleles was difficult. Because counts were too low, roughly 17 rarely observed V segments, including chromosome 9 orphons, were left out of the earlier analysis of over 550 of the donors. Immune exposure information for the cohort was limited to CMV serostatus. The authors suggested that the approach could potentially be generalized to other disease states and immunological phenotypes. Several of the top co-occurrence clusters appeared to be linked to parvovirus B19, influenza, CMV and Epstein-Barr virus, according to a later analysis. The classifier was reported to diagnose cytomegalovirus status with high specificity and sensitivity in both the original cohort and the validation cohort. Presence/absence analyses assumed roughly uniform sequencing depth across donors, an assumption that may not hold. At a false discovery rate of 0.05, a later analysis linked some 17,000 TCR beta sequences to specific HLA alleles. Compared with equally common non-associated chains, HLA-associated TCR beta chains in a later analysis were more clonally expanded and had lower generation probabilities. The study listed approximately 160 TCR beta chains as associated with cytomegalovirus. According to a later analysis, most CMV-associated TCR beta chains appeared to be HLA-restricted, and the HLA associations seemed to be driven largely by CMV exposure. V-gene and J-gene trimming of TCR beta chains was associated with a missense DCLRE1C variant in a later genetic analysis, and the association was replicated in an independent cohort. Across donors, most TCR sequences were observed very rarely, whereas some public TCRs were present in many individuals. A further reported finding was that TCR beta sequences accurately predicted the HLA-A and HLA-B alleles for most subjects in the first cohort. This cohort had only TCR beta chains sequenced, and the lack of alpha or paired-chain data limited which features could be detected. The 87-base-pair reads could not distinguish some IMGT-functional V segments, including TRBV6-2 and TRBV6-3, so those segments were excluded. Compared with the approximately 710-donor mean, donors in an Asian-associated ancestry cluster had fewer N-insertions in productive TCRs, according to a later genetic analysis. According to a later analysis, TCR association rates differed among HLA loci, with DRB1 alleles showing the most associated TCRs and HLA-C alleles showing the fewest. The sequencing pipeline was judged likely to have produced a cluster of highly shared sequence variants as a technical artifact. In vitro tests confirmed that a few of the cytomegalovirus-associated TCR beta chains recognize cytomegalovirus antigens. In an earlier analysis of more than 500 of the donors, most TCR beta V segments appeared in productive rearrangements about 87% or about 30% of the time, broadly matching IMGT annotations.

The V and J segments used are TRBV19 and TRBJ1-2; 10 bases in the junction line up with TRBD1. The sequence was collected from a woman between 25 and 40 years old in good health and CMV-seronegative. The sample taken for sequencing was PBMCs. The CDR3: CASSMWDRGNYGYTF. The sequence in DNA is TGTGCCAGTAGTATGTGGGACAGGGGAAACTATGGCTACACCTTC.